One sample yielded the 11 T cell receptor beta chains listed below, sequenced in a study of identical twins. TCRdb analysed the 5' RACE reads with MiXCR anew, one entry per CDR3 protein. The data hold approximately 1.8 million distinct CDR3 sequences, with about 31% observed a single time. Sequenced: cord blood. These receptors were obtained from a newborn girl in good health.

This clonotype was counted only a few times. The CDR3 reads CASSPLVYGEKLFF. DNA of the CDR3: TGTGCCAGCAGTCCCTTGGTTTACGGTGAAAAACTGTTTTTT. The genes are TRBV28 and TRBJ1-4; the D is unclear. Germline CDR1 reads MDHEN; CDR2 reads SYDVKM. V shed 5 bases and J shed 7 bases, with 14 bases lying between them. The CDR3 spans 14 residues.

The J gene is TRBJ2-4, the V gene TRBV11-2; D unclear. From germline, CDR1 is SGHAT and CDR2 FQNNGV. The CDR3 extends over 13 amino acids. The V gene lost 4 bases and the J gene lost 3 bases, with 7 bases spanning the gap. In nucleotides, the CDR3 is TGTGCCAGCAGCTCTGTCGTCAAAAACATTCAGTACTTC. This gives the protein CASSSVVKNIQYF.

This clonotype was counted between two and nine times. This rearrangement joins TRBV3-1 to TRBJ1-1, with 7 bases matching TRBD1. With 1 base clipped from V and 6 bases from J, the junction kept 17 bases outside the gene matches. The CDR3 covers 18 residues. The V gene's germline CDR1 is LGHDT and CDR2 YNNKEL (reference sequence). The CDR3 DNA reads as TGTGCCAGCAGCCAAGGAGGGGGCAGCAGAAGACTGAGGTCTGAAGCTTTCTTT. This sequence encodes CASSQGGGSRRLRSEAFF.

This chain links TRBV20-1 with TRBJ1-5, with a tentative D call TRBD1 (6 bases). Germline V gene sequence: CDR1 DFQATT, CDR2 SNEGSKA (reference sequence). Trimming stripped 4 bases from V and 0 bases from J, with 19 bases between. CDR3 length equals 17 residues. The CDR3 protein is CSATHGQPLYSNQPQHF. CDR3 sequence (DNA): TGCAGTGCTACCCATGGACAGCCACTGTATAGCAATCAGCCCCAGCATTTT.

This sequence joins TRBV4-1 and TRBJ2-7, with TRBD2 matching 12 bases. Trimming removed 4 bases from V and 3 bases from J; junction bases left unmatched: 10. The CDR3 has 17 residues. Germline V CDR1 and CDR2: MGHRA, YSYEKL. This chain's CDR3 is CASSRDKTSGGFYEQYF. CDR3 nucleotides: TGCGCCAGCAGCCGAGATAAAACTAGCGGGGGGTTCTACGAGCAGTACTTC.

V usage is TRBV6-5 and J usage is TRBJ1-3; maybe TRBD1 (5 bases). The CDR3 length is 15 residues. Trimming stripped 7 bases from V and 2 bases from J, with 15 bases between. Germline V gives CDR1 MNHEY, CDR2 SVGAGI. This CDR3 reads CASTYFGGAGNTIYF. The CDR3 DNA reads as TGTGCCAGCACCTACTTTGGGGGGGCTGGAAACACCATATATTTT.

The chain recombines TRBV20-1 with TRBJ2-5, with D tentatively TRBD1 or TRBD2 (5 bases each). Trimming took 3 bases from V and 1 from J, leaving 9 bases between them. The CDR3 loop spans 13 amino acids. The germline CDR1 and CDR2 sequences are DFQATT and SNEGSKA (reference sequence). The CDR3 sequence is CSASGAFQETQYF. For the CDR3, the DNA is TGCAGTGCTAGCGGGGCCTTCCAAGAGACCCAGTACTTC.

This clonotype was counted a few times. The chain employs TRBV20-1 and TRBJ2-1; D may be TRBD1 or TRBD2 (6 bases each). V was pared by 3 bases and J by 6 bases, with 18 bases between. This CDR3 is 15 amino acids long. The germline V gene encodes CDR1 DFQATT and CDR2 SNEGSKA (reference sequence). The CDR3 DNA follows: TGCAGTGCTAGCGGGGGCGTTCCGGCGGTCAATGAGCAGTTCTTC. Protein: CSASGGVPAVNEQFF.

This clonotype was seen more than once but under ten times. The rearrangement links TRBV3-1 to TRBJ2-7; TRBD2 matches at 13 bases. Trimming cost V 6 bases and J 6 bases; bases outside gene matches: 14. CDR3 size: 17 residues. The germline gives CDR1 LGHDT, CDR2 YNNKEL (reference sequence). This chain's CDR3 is CASSGNKGLAGDREQYF. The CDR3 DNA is TGTGCCAGCAGTGGTAACAAAGGACTAGCGGGAGATCGCGAGCAGTACTTC.

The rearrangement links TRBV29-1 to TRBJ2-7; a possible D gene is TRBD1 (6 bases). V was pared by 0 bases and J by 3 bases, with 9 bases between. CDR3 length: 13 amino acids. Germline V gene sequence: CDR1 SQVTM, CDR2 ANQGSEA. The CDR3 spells CSVEDRDNYEQYF. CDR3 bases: TGCAGCGTTGAAGATCGGGACAACTACGAGCAGTACTTC.

CDR3 residues: CASSLRGEANYGYTF. Written as DNA, the CDR3 is TGTGCCAGCAGCCTACGGGGGGAGGCTAACTATGGCTACACCTTC. The chain links TRBV16 to TRBJ1-2; perhaps TRBD1 as D (5 bases). This CDR3 is built from 15 residues. V was trimmed by 4 bases and J by 0 bases, leaving 12 bases between them. In germline, CDR1 is KGHSY, CDR2 FQNENV.